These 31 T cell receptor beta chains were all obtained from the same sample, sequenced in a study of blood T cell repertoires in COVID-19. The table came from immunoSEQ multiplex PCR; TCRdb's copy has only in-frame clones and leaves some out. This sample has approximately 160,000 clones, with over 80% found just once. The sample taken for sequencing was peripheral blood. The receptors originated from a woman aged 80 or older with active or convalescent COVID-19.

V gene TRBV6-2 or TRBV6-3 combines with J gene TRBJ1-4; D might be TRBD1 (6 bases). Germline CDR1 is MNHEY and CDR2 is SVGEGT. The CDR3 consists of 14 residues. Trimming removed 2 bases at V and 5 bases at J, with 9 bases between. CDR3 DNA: TGTGCCAGCAGTTACGGACAGACGAATGAAAAACTGTTTTTT. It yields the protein CASSYGQTNEKLFF.

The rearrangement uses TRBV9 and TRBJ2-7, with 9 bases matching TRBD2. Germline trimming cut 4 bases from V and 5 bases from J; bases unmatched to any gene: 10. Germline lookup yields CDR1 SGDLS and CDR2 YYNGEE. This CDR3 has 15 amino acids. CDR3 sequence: CASSRTRGGAHEQYF. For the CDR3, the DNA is TGTGCCAGCAGCCGGACCCGCGGGGGGGCCCACGAGCAGTACTTC.

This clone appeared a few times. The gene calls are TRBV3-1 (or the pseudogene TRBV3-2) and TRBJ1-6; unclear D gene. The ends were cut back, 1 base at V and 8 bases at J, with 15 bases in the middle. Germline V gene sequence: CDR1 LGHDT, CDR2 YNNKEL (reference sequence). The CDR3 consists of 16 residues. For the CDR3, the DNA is TGTGCCAGCAGCCAAGGTGGTCGTGCCGGGGATTCACCCCTCCACTTT. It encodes CASSQGGRAGDSPLHF.

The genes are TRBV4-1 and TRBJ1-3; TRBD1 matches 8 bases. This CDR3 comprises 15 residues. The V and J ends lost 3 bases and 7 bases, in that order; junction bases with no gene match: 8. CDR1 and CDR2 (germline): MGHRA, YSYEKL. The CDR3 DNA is TGCGCCAGCAGCCAGGGGACAGGCCGCCGGAACACCATATATTTT. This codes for CASSQGTGRRNTIYF.

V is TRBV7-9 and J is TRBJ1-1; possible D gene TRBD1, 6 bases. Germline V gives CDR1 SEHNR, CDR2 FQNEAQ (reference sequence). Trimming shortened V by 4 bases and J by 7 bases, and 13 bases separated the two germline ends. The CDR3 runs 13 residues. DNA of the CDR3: TGTGCCAGCAGCTCGTGGGGGCTTAATGAAGCTTTCTTT. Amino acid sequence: CASSSWGLNEAFF.

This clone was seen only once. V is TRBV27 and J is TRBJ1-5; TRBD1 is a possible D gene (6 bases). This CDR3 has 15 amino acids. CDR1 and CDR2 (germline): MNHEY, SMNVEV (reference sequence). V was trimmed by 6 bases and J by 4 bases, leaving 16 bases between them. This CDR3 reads CASRTNGQPNQPQHF. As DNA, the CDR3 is TGTGCCAGCAGGACCAATGGACAGCCGAATCAGCCCCAGCATTTT.

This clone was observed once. As DNA, the CDR3 is TGTGCCAGTAGAAAGACAGGGGGAAATCAGCCCCAGCATTTT. It translates to CASRKTGGNQPQHF. The chain joins TRBV19 to TRBJ1-5; 9 nucleotides agree with TRBD1. CDR3 length: 14 residues. Germline loops: CDR1 LNHDA, CDR2 SQIVND (reference sequence). The ends lost 6 bases at V and 4 bases at J; junction bases unmatched: 4.

The CDR3 here is CASSLARASGKYF. CDR3 DNA: TGTGCCAGCAGCTTAGCGAGGGCTTCCGGGAAGTACTTC. This chain uses TRBV7-2 with TRBJ2-7; TRBD2 might be the D (5 bases). This CDR3 is built from 13 residues. From germline, CDR1 is SGHTA and CDR2 FQGNSA. V was cut by 0 bases and J by 11 bases, with 14 bases left in between.

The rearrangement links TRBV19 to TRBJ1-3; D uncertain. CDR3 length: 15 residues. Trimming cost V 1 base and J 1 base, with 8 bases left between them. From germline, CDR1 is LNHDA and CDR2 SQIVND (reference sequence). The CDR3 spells CASSIGGGSGNTIYF. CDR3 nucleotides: TGTGCCAGTAGTATAGGGGGAGGATCTGGAAACACCATATATTTT.

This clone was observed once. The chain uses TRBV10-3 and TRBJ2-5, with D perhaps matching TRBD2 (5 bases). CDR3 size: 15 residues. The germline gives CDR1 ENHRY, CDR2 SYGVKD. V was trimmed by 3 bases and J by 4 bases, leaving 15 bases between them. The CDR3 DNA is TGTGCCATCAGTGAATCCACACTAGAAAGAGAGACCCAGTACTTC. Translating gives CAISESTLERETQYF.

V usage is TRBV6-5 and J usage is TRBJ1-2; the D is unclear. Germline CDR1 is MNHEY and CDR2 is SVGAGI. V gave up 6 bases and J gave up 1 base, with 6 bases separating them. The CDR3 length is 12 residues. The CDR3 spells CASRANNYGYTF. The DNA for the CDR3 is TGTGCCAGCAGAGCCAATAACTATGGCTACACCTTC.

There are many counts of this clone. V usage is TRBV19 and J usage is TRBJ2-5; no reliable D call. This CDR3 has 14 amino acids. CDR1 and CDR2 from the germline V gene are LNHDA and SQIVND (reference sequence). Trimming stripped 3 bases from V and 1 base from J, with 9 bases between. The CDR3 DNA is TGTGCCAGTAGTATTACGACAACCCAAGAGACCCAGTACTTC. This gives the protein CASSITTTQETQYF.

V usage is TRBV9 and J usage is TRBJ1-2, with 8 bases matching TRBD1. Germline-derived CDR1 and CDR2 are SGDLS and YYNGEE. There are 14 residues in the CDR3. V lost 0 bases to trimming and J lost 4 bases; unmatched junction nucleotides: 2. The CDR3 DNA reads TGTGCCAGCAGCGTAGGAACAGGGGGCTATGGCTACACCTTC. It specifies CASSVGTGGYGYTF.

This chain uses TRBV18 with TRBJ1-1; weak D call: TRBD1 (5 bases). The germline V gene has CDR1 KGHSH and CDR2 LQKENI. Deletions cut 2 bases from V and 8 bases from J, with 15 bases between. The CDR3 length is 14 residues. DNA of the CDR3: TGTGCCAGCTCACCAATTATAGGGGAGGAGGAAGCTTTCTTT. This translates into CASSPIIGEEEAFF.

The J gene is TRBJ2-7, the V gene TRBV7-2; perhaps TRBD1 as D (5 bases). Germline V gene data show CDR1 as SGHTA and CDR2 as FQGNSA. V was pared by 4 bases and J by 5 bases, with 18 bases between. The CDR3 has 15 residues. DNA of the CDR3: TGTGCCAGCAGCTACAGGACCCAGGGTCGGGACGAGCAGTACTTC. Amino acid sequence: CASSYRTQGRDEQYF.

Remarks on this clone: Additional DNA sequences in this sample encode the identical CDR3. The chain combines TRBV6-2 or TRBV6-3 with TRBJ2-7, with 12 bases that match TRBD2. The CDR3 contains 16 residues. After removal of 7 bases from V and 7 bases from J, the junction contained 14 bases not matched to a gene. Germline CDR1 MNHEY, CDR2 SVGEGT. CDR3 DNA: TGTGCCAGCAACCCCCTCCGGACTAGCGGGGTGGAAGAGCAGTACTTC. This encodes CASNPLRTSGVEEQYF.

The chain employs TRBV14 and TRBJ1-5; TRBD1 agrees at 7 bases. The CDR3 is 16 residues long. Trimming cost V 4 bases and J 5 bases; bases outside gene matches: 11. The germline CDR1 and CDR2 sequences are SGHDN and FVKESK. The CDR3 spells CASSLRPGTADQPQHF. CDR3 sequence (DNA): TGTGCCAGCAGCCTCAGGCCAGGGACAGCCGATCAGCCCCAGCATTTT.

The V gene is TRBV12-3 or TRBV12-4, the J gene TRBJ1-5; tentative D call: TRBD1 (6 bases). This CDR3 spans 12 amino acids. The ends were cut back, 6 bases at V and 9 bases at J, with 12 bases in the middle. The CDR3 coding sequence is TGTGCCAGCAGACTAGAGACAGGGCCCCAGCATTTT. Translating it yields CASRLETGPQHF.

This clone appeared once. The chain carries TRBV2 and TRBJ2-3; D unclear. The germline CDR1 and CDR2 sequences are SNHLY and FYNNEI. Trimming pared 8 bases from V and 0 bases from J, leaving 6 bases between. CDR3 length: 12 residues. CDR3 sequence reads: CASDASTDTQYF. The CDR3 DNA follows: TGTGCCAGCGATGCGAGCACAGATACGCAGTATTTT.

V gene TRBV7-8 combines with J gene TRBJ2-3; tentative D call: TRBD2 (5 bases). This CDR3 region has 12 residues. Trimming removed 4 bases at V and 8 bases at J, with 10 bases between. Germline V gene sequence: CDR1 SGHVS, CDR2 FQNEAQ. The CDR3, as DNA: TGTGCCAGCAGCTCGGCCGCGGGTACGCAGTATTTT. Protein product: CASSSAAGTQYF.

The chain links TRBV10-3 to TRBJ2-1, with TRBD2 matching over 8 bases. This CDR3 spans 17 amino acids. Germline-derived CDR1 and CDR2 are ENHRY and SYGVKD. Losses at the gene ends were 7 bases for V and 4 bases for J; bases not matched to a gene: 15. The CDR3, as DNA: TGTGCCATCACGGGAGACGGGGGGGCCAACCTATACAATGAGCAGTTCTTC. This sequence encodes CAITGDGGANLYNEQFF.

In DNA form, the CDR3 reads TGTGCCAGCGCTATTGGAAGAGGGGGCGCCTCGAACACCGGGGAGCTGTTTTTT. Translating it yields CASAIGRGGASNTGELFF. The chain uses TRBV27 and TRBJ2-2, with 7 nucleotides matching TRBD1. This CDR3 has 18 amino acids. V dropped 8 bases and J dropped 0; count of bases not matched to a gene: 15. The germline V gene encodes CDR1 MNHEY and CDR2 SMNVEV (reference sequence).

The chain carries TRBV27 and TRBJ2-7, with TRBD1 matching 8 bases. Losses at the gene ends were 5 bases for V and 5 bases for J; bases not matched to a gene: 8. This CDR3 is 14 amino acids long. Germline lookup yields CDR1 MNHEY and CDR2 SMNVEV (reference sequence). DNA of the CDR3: TGTGCCAGCAGTCGAAATCAGGGGGCGAACGAGCAGTACTTC. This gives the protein CASSRNQGANEQYF.

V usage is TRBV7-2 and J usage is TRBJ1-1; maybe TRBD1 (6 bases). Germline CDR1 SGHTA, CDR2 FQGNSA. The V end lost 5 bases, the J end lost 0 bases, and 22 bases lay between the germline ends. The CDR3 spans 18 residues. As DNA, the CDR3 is TGTGCCAGCAGCGGTGGGACAAGAGCTTACCCCATGAACACTGAAGCTTTCTTT. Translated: CASSGGTRAYPMNTEAFF. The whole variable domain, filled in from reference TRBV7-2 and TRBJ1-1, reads GAGVSQSPSNKVTEKGKDVELRCDPISGHTALYWYRQSLGQGLEFLIYFQGNSAPDKSGLPSDRFSAERTGGSVSTLTIQRTQQEDSAVYLCASSGGTRAYPMNTEAFFGQGTRLTVV.

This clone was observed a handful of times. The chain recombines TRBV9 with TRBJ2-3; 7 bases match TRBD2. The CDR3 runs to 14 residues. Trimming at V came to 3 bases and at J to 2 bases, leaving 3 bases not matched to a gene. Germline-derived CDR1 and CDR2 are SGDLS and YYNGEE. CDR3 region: CASSASGYTDTQYF. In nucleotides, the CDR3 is TGTGCCAGCAGCGCTAGCGGATACACAGATACGCAGTATTTT. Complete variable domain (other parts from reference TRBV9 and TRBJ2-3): DSGVTQTPKHLITATGQRVTLRCSPRSGDLSVYWYQQSLDQGLQFLIQYYNGEERAKGNILERFSAQQFPDLHSELNLSSLELGDSALYFCASSASGYTDTQYFGPGTRLTVL.

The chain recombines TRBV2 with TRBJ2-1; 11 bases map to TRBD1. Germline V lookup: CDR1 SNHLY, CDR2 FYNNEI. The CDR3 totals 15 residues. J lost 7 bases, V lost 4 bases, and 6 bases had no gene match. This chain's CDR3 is CASSAGQGAGNEQFF. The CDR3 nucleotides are TGTGCCAGCAGTGCCGGACAGGGGGCTGGGAATGAGCAGTTCTTC.

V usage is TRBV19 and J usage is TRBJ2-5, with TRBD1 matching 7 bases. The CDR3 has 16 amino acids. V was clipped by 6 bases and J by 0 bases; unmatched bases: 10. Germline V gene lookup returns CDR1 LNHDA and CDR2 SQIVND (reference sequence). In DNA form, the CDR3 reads TGTGCCAGTAGCATGTGGGGGACAGCAAACCAAGAGACCCAGTACTTC. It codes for CASSMWGTANQETQYF.

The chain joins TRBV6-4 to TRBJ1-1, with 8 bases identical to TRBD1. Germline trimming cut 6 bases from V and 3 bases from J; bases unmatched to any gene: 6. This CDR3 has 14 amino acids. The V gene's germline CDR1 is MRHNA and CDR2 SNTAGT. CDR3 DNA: TGTGCCAGCAGCCGGACAGGGATAGACACTGAAGCTTTCTTT. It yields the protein CASSRTGIDTEAFF.

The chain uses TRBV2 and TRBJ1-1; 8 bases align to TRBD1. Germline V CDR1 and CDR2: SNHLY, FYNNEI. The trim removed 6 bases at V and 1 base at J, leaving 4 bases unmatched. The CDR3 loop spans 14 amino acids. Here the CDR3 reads CASRNRGGNTEAFF. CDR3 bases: TGTGCCAGCAGGAACAGGGGGGGGAACACTGAAGCTTTCTTT.

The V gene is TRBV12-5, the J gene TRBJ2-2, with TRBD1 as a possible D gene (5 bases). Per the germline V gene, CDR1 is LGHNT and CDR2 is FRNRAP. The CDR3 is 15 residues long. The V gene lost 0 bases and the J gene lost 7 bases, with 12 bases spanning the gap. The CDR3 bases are TGTGCTAGTGGTTTGGTGCCCCAGGGCGTCGGGGAGCTGTTTTTT. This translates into CASGLVPQGVGELFF.

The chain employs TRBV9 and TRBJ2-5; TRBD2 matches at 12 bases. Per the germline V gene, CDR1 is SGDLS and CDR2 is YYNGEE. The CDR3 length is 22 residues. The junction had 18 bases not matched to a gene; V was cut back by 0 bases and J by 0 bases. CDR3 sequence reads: CASSVGTSGARIPIPYQETQYF. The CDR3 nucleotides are TGTGCCAGCAGCGTAGGGACTAGCGGGGCCAGAATCCCAATCCCCTACCAAGAGACCCAGTACTTC.